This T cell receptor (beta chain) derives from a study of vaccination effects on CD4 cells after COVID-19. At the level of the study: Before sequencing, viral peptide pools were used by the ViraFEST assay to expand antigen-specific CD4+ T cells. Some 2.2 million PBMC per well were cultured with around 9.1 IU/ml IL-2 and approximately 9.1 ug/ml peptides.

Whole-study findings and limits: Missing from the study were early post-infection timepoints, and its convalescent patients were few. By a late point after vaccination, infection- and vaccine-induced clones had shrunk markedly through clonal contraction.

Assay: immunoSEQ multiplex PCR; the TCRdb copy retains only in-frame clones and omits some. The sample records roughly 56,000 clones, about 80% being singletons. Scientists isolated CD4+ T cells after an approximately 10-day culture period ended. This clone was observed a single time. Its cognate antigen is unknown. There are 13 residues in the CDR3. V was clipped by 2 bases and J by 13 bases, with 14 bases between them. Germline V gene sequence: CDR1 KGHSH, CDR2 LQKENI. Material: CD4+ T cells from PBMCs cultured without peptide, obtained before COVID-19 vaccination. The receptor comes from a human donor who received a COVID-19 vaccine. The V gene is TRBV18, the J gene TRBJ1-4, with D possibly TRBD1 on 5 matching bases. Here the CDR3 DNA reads TGTGCCAGCTCACCAGGGGCGGCTGTAGGACTGTTTTTT. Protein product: CASSPGAAVGLFF.